This is a list of T cell receptor beta chains from one sample in a study of response to subunit inactivated influenza vaccine. From the RT-PCR reads, TCRdb called clonotypes with MiXCR, one entry per CDR3 protein. The sample holds about 160,000 distinct CDR3 sequences; 9.5% to 13% are singletons and the top ten take 12%. Sequencing was performed on non-naive T cells sorted from PBMCs, taken roughly 46 days after vaccination. These receptors all come from a man in his fifties who received an inactivated influenza vaccine. Each CDR3 is given with its conserved first and last residue. Fields, in order: J gene, D gene, clone size, V gene, CDR3 DNA, CDR3 protein. A D gene is named only where the DNA matches it firmly. Clone size, where shown, is once, few, many, or a class for clones that have expanded.

J: TRBJ2-1
D: .
size: .
V: TRBV5-1
DNA: TGCGCCAGCAGCTTGCAGGTTAAGGGCGATGAGCAGTTCTTC
CDR3: CASSLQVKGDEQFF

J: TRBJ2-2
D: .
size: few
V: TRBV20-1
DNA: TGCAGTGCTAGGGGGGCCGGGGAGCTGTTTTTT
CDR3: CSARGAGELFF

J: TRBJ1-5
D: .
size: few
V: TRBV6-1
DNA: TGTGCCAGCAGTGTGGAGGACTTTAGCAATCAGCCCCAGCATTTT
CDR3: CASSVEDFSNQPQHF

J: TRBJ2-1
D: .
size: many
V: TRBV24-1
DNA: TGTGCCACCAGTGATTTGCGTTCTAGTATGGATGAGCAGTTCTTC
CDR3: CATSDLRSSMDEQFF

J: TRBJ2-7
D: TRBD2
size: few
V: TRBV27
DNA: TGTGCCAGCAGTCCCACGATTAGCGGGAGCTACGAGCAGTACTTC
CDR3: CASSPTISGSYEQYF

J: TRBJ1-4
D: .
size: few
V: TRBV5-1
DNA: TGCGCCAGCAGCTGGGGCAAAAGAAATGAAAAACTGTTTTTT
CDR3: CASSWGKRNEKLFF

J: TRBJ2-2
D: .
size: .
V: TRBV4-2
DNA: TGTGCCAGCAGCCAAGAATTCGCCCGGAACACCGGGGAGCTGTTTTTT
CDR3: CASSQEFARNTGELFF

J: TRBJ2-5
D: .
size: many
V: TRBV9
DNA: TGTGCCAGCCAACCGGGACCCCTGCAAGAGACCCAGTACTTC
CDR3: CASQPGPLQETQYF

J: TRBJ1-2
D: .
size: many
V: TRBV12-3/TRBV12-4
DNA: TGTGCCAGCAGTTCCCGAAGGGGAAACTATGGCTACACCTTC
CDR3: CASSSRRGNYGYTF

J: TRBJ1-2
D: .
size: few
V: TRBV16
DNA: TGTGCCAGCAGCCAATTCAGGGCCTATGGCTACACCTTC
CDR3: CASSQFRAYGYTF

J: TRBJ2-1
D: TRBD2
size: .
V: TRBV6-1
DNA: TGTGCCAGCGGGCGAGATAGCGGGGGATCCTACAATGAGCAGTTCTTC
CDR3: CASGRDSGGSYNEQFF

J: TRBJ1-2
D: TRBD1
size: .
V: TRBV7-2
DNA: TGTGCCAGCAGCTCCCCGGACAGGGGTGGTGGCTACACCTTC
CDR3: CASSSPDRGGGYTF

J: TRBJ1-2
D: .
size: .
V: TRBV6-5
DNA: TGTGCCAGCAGTTACGGGAGATTTAACTATGGCTACACCTTC
CDR3: CASSYGRFNYGYTF

J: TRBJ2-3
D: TRBD1
size: few
V: TRBV6-5
DNA: TGTGCCAGCAGTTACACATTCGGGACAGTGACAGATACGCAGTATTTT
CDR3: CASSYTFGTVTDTQYF

J: TRBJ2-1
D: .
size: many
V: TRBV12-3/TRBV12-4
DNA: TGTGCCAGCCTACTAGGGGGGAGCTCCTACAATGAGCAGTTCTTC
CDR3: CASLLGGSSYNEQFF

J: TRBJ2-5
D: .
size: few
V: TRBV7-2
DNA: TGTGCCAGCAGCATATACAGGGCTCAAGAGACCCAGTACTTC
CDR3: CASSIYRAQETQYF

J: TRBJ2-3
D: .
size: many
V: TRBV14
DNA: TGTGCCAGCAGCCCCCTTGGTGCTACGCAGTATTTT
CDR3: CASSPLGATQYF

J: TRBJ1-5
D: TRBD1
size: .
V: TRBV20-1
DNA: TGCAGTGCTACACGGACAGGGAATCAGCCCCAGCATTTT
CDR3: CSATRTGNQPQHF

J: TRBJ1-2
D: TRBD1
size: .
V: TRBV4-1
DNA: TGCGCCAGCAGCCAAGATCGGGACAGCCACTATGGCTACACCTTC
CDR3: CASSQDRDSHYGYTF

J: TRBJ1-1
D: .
size: many
V: TRBV11-2
DNA: TGTGCCAGCAGCTTAGATAACAACAGGGCTACAAAGACTGAAGCTTTCTTT
CDR3: CASSLDNNRATKTEAFF

J: TRBJ2-7
D: .
size: many
V: TRBV14
DNA: TGTGCCAGCAGCCGCTTTGACTCTGGCGAGCAGTACTTC
CDR3: CASSRFDSGEQYF

J: TRBJ2-2
D: .
size: few
V: TRBV12-5
DNA: TGTGCTAGTGGTTTGGTGGTGGGCGGGCCCGACACCGGGGAGCTGTTTTTT
CDR3: CASGLVVGGPDTGELFF

J: TRBJ2-1
D: TRBD2
size: .
V: TRBV5-6
DNA: TGTGCCAGCAGGCTAGCGGGGGTAAACAATGAGCAGTTCTTC
CDR3: CASRLAGVNNEQFF

J: TRBJ1-2
D: .
size: few
V: TRBV7-2
DNA: TGTGCCAGCAGCTCCCGAACCTTTTATGGCTACACCTTC
CDR3: CASSSRTFYGYTF

J: TRBJ1-4
D: .
size: few
V: TRBV28
DNA: TGTGCCAGCAGTCCCAGGACGGGAGGGGCGGAAAAACTGTTTTTT
CDR3: CASSPRTGGAEKLFF

J: TRBJ2-3
D: .
size: many
V: TRBV6-2/TRBV6-3
DNA: TGTGCCAGCAGTTACGTACAGGGAGAGGTTTCAGATACGCAGTATTTT
CDR3: CASSYVQGEVSDTQYF

J: TRBJ1-4
D: .
size: many
V: TRBV7-2
DNA: TGTGCCAGCAGCTTAGCGGTTGCAACTAATGAAAAACTGTTTTTT
CDR3: CASSLAVATNEKLFF

J: TRBJ2-7
D: .
size: few
V: TRBV7-2
DNA: TGTGCCAGCAGCCCAAACCCATACTACGAGCAGTACTTC
CDR3: CASSPNPYYEQYF

J: TRBJ1-2
D: TRBD1
size: .
V: TRBV15
DNA: TGTGCCACCAGCAGACTGGGACAGGGGATGGAGGGCTACACCTTC
CDR3: CATSRLGQGMEGYTF